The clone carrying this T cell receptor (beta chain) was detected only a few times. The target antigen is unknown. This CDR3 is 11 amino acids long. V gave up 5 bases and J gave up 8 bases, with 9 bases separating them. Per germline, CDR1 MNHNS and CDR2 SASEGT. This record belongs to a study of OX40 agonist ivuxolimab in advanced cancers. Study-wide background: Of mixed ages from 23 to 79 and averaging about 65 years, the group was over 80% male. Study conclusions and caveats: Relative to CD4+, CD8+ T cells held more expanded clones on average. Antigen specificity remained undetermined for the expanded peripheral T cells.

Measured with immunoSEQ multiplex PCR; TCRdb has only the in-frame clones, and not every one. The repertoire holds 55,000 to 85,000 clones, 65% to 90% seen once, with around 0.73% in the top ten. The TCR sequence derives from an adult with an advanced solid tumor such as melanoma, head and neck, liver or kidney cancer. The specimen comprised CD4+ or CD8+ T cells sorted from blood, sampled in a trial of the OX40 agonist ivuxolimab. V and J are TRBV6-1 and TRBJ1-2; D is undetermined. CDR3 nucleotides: TGTGCCAGCAGTCCGAGAAGGGGCTACACCTTC. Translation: CASSPRRGYTF.